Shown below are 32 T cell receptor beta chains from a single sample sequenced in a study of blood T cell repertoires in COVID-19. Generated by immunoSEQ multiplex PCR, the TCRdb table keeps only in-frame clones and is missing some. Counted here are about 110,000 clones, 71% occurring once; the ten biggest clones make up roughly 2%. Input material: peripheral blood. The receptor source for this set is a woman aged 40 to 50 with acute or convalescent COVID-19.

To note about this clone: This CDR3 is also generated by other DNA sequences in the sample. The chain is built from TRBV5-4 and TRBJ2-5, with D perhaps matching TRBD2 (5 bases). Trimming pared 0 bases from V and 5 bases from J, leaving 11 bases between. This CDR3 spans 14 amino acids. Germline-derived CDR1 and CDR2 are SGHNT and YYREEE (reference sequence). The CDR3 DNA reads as TGTGCCAGCAGCTTGGAAGGAGGACGGGAGACCCAGTACTTC. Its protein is CASSLEGGRETQYF.

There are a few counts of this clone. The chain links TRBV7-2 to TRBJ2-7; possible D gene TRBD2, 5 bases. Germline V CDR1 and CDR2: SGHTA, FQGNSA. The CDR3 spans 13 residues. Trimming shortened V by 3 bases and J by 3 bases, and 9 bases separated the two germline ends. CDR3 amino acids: CASSLGVYYEQYF. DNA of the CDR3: TGTGCCAGCAGCTTGGGAGTCTACTACGAGCAGTACTTC.

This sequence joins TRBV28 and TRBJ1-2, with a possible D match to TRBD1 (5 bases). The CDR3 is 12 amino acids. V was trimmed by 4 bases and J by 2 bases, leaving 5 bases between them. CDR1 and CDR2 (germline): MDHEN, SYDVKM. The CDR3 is CASSYRNYGYTF. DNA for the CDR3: TGTGCCAGCAGTTACAGGAACTATGGCTACACCTTC.

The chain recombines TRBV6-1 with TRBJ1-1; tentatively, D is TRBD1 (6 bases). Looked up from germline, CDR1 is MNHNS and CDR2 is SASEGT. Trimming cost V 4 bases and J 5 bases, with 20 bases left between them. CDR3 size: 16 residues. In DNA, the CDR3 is TGTGCCAGCAGTGTTGGCGAGACAGGTTGGTGGACTGAAGCTTTCTTT. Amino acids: CASSVGETGWWTEAFF.

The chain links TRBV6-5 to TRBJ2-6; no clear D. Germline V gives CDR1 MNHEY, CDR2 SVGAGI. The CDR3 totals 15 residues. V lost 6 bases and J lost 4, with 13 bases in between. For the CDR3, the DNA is TGTGCCAGCAGCGCCCCGAGTTCCGGGGCCAACGTCCTGACTTTC. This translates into CASSAPSSGANVLTF.

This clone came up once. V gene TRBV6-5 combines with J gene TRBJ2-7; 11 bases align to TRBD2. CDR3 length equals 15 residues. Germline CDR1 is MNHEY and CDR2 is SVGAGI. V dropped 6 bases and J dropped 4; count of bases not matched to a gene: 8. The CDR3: CASRKYSSGGYEQYF. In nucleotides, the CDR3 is TGTGCCAGCAGAAAATACTCTAGCGGGGGGTACGAGCAGTACTTC.

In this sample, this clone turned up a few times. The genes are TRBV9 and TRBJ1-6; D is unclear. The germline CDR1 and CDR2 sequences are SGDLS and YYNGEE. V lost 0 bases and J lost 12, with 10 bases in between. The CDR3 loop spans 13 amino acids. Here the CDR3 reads CASSVGENRPLHF. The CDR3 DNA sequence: TGTGCCAGCAGCGTAGGGGAGAACAGACCCCTCCACTTT.

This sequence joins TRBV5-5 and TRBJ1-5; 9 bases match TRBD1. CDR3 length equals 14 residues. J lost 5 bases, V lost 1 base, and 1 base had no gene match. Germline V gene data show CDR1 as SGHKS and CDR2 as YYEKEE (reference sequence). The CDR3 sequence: CASSLWDRDQPQHF. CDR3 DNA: TGTGCCAGCAGCTTGTGGGACAGGGATCAGCCCCAGCATTTT.

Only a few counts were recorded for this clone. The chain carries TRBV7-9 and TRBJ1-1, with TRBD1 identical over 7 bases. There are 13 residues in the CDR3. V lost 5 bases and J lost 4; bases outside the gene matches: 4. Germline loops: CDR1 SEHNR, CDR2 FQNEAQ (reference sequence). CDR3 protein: CASSVNRGTEAFF. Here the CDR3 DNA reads TGTGCCAGCAGCGTGAACAGGGGCACTGAAGCTTTCTTT.

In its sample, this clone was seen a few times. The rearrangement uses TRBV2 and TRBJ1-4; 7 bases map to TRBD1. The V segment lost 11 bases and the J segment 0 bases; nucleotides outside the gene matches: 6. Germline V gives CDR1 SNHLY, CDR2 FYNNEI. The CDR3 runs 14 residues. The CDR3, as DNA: TGTGCCGCATCCAGGGGGGCAACTAATGAAAAACTGTTTTTT. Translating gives CAASRGATNEKLFF.

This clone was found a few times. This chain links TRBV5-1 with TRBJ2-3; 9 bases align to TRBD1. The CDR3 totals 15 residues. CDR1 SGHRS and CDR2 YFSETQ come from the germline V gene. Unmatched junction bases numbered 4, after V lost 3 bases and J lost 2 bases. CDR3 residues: CASSYTGGNTDTQYF. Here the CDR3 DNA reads TGCGCCAGCAGCTACACAGGGGGCAACACAGATACGCAGTATTTT.

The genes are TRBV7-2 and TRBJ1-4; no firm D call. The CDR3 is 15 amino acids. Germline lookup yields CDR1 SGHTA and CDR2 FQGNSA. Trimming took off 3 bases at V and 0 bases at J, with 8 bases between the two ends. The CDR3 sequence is CASSFGDSTNEKLFF. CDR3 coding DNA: TGTGCCAGCAGCTTCGGGGATTCAACTAATGAAAAACTGTTTTTT.

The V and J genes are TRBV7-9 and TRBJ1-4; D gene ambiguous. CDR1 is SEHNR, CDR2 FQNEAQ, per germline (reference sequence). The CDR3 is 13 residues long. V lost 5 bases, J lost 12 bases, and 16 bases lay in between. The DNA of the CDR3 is TGTGCCAGCAGCCCATCAACCGCGGGCCAACTGTTTTTT. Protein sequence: CASSPSTAGQLFF. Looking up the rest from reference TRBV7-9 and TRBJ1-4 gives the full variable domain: DTGVSQNPRHKITKRGQNVTFRCDPISEHNRLYWYRQTLGQGPEFLTYFQNEAQLEKSRLLSDRFSAERPKGSFSTLEIQRTEQGDSAMYLCASSPSTAGQLFFGSGTQLSVL.

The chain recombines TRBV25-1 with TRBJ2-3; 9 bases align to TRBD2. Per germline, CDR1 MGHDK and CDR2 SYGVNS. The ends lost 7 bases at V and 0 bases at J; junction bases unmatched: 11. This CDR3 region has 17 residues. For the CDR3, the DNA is TGTGCCAGCACCTACTCCCTCCTAGCGGGGAGCACAGATACGCAGTATTTT. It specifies CASTYSLLAGSTDTQYF.

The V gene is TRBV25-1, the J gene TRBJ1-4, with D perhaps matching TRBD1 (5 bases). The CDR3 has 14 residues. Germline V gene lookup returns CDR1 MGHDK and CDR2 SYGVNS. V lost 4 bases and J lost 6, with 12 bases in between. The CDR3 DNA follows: TGTGCCAGCAGTGGCCACACGGGGGATGAAAAACTGTTTTTT. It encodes CASSGHTGDEKLFF.

The CDR3 loop reads CASSMVGPPLHF. The CDR3 DNA is TGTGCCAGTAGTATGGTTGGGCCACCCCTCCACTTT. The chain couples TRBV19 to TRBJ1-6; D unresolved. The CDR3 spans 12 residues. Germline values: CDR1 LNHDA, CDR2 SQIVND (reference sequence). Trimming left V 3 bases short and J 11 bases short, with 8 bases between.

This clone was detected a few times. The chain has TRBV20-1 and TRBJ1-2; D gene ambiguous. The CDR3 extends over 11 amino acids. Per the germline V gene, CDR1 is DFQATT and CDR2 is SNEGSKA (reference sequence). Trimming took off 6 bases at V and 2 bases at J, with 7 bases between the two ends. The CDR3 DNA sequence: TGCAGTGCCAGCGAGAACTATGGCTACACCTTC. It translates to CSASENYGYTF.

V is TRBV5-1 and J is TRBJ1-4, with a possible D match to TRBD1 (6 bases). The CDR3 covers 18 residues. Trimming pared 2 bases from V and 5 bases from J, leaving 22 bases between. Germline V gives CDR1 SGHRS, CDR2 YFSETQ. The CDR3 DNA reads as TGCGCCAGCAGCTTAATGAGACCGGGACACGACGAAAATGAAAAACTGTTTTTT. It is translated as CASSLMRPGHDENEKLFF.

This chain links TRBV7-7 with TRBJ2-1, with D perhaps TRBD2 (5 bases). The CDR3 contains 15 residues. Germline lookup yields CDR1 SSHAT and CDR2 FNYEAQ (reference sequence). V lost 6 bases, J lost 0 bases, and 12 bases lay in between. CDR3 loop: CASSATGISYNEQFF. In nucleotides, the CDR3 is TGTGCCAGCAGTGCCACGGGGATCTCCTACAATGAGCAGTTCTTC.

CDR3 loop: CASSPPSMQGARGYTF. The DNA for the CDR3 is TGTGCCAGCTCACCACCCTCGATGCAGGGGGCGAGGGGCTACACCTTC. The chain joins TRBV18 to TRBJ1-2; 8 bases are a match to TRBD1. V shed 0 bases and J 8 bases; nucleotides not matched to a gene: 11. Germline CDR1 is KGHSH and CDR2 is LQKENI. The CDR3 has 16 amino acids.

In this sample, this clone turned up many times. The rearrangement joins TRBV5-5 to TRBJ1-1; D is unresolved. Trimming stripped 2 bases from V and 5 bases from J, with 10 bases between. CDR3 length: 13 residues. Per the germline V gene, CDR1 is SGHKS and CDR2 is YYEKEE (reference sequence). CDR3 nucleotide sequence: TGTGCCAGCAGCTTTACAAGGGAGACTGAAGCTTTCTTT. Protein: CASSFTRETEAFF.

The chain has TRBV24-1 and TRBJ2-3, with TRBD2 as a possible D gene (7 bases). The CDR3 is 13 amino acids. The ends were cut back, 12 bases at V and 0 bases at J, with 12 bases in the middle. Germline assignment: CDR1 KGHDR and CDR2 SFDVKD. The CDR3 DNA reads TGTGCCGCCGGGGGGCTGAGCACAGATACGCAGTATTTT. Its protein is CAAGGLSTDTQYF.

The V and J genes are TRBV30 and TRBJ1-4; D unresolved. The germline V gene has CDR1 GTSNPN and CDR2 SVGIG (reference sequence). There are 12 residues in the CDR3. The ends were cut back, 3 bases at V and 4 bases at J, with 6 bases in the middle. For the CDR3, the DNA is TGTGCCTGGAGAACTAATAATGAAAAACTGTTTTTT. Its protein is CAWRTNNEKLFF.

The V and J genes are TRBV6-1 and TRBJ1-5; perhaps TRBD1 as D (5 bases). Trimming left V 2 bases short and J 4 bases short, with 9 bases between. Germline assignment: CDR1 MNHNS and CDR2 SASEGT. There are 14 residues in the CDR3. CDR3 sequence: CASSEQQGNQPQHF. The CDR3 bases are TGTGCCAGCAGTGAACAGCAGGGAAATCAGCCCCAGCATTTT.

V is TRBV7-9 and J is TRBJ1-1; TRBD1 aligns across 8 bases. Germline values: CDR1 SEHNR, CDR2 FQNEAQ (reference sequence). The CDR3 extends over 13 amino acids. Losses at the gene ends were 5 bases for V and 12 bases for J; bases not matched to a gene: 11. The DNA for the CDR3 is TGTGCCAGCAGCGCTTGGGACAGGAATAAGCCTTTCTTT. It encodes CASSAWDRNKPFF. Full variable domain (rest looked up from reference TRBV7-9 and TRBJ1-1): DTGVSQNPRHKITKRGQNVTFRCDPISEHNRLYWYRQTLGQGPEFLTYFQNEAQLEKSRLLSDRFSAERPKGSFSTLEIQRTEQGDSAMYLCASSAWDRNKPFFGQGTRLTVV.

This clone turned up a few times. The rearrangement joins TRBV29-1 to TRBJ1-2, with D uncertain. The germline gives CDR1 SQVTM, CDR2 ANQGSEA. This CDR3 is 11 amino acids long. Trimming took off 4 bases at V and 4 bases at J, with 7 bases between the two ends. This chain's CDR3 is CSVAQIYGYTF. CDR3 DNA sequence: TGCAGCGTTGCACAGATCTATGGCTACACCTTC. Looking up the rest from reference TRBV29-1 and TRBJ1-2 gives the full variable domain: SAVISQKPSRDICQRGTSLTIQCQVDSQVTMMFWYRQQPGQSLTLIATANQGSEATYESGFVIDKFPISRPNLTFSTLTVSNMSPEDSSIYLCSVAQIYGYTFGSGTRLTVV.

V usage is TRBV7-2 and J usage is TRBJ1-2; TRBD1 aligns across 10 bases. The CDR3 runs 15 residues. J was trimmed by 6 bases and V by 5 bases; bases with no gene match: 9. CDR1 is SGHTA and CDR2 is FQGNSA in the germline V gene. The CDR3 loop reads CASSPQTGGRDGYTF. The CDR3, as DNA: TGTGCCAGCAGCCCCCAGACAGGGGGCAGAGATGGCTACACCTTC.

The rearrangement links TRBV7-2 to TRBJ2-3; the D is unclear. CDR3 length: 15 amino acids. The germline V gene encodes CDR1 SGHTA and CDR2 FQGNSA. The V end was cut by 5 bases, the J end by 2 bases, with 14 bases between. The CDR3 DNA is TGTGCCAGCAGCCAGAGGCCTACCCCCACAGATACGCAGTATTTT. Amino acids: CASSQRPTPTDTQYF.

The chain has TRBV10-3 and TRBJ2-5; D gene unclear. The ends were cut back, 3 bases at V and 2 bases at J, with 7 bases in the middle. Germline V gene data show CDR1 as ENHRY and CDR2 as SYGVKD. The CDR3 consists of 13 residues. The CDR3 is CAISEPRQETQYF. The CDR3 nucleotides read TGTGCCATCAGTGAACCTAGACAAGAGACCCAGTACTTC.

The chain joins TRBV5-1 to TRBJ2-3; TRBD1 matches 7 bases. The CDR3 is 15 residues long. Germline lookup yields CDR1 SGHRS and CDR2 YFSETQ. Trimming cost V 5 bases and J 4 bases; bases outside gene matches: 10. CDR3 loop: CASSLQGRDSDTQYF. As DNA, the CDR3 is TGCGCCAGCAGTTTACAGGGGAGAGATTCAGATACGCAGTATTTT.

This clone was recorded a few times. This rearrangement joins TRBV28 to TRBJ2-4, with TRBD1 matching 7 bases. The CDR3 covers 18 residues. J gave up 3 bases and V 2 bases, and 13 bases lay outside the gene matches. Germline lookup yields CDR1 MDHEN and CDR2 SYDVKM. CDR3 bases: TGTGCCAGCAGTTTAAGTAGGCGCCTCGGGACAGTCAAAAACATTCAGTACTTC. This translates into CASSLSRRLGTVKNIQYF.

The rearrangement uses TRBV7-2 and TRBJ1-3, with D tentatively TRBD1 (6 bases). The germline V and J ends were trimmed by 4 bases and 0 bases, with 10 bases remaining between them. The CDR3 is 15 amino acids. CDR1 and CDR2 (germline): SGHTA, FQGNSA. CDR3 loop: CASSSGQISGNTIYF. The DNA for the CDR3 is TGTGCCAGCAGCTCCGGACAGATCTCTGGAAACACCATATATTTT.